These 7 T cell receptor beta chains were all obtained from the same sample, sequenced in a study of T-cell reconstitution after alpha-beta-depleted transplantation in children. Preparation of the TCRbeta library involved a method that used unique molecular identifiers. MiXCR, applied by TCRdb to the PCR reads, yields one record per CDR3 protein. The repertoire holds around 700,000 distinct CDR3 sequences, with approximately 14% as singletons. The specimen was PBMCs, collected before TCRalphabeta/CD19-depleted stem cell transplant. These receptor sequences come from a girl aged 2 to 9 with congenital amegakaryocytic thrombocytopenia, due to receive a stem cell transplant.

This clonotype was recorded at least ten times. The chain uses TRBV5-1 and TRBJ2-7, with 7 nucleotides matching TRBD2. The CDR3 is 13 residues long. The germline gives CDR1 SGHRS, CDR2 YFSETQ. V was clipped by 6 bases and J by 2 bases; unmatched bases: 5. CDR3 loop: CASTPSGTYEQYF. CDR3 in DNA: TGCGCCAGCACCCCTAGCGGTACCTACGAGCAGTACTTC. The whole variable domain, filled in from reference TRBV5-1 and TRBJ2-7, reads KAGVTQTPRYLIKTRGQQVTLSCSPISGHRSVSWYQQTPGQGLQFLFEYFSETQRNKGNFPGRFSGRQFSNSRSEMNVSTLELGDSALYLCASTPSGTYEQYFGPGTRLTVT.

This clonotype was seen at least ten times. The chain employs TRBV5-1 and TRBJ2-2, with no clear D. V shed 4 bases and J shed 3 bases, with 7 bases lying between them. The CDR3 loop spans 13 amino acids. CDR1 and CDR2 from the germline V gene are SGHRS and YFSETQ. The CDR3 protein is CASSQPYTGELFF. The DNA of the CDR3 is TGCGCCAGCAGCCAACCGTACACCGGGGAGCTGTTTTTT.

The table lists this clonotype with a few counts. This chain links TRBV11-2 with TRBJ2-3, with 7 bases identical to TRBD2. The CDR3 length is 20 residues. Germline lookup yields CDR1 SGHAT and CDR2 FQNNGV. With V trimmed by 5 bases and J by 0 bases, 20 bases remained unmatched. The CDR3 DNA sequence: TGTGCCAGCAGCGAAATCAACATACCGGGACTATTCTATAGCACAGATACGCAGTATTTT. This translates into CASSEINIPGLFYSTDTQYF.

This clonotype was seen at least ten times. The V gene is TRBV11-2, the J gene TRBJ2-2, with TRBD2 matching 14 bases. The CDR3 runs to 18 residues. Germline trimming cut 2 bases from V and 7 bases from J; bases unmatched to any gene: 9. Per germline, CDR1 SGHAT and CDR2 FQNNGV. The CDR3 DNA is TGTGCCAGCAGCTTAAGGACTAGCGGGAGGATGAACTTCGGGGAGCTGTTTTTT. This gives the protein CASSLRTSGRMNFGELFF. Combining the CDR3 with reference TRBV11-2 and TRBJ2-2 gives the whole variable domain EAGVAQSPRYKIIEKRQSVAFWCNPISGHATLYWYQQILGQGPKLLIQFQNNGVVDDSQLPKDRFSAERLKGVDSTLKIQPAKLEDSAVYLCASSLRTSGRMNFGELFFGEGSRLTVL.

This clonotype was counted at least ten times. This sequence joins TRBV20-1 and TRBJ2-3, with 10 bases identical to TRBD2. The V and J ends lost 6 bases and 4 bases, in that order; junction bases with no gene match: 10. Germline CDR1 reads DFQATT; CDR2 reads SNEGSKA (reference sequence). This CDR3 spans 15 amino acids. This CDR3 reads CSAAISGRASDTQYF. As DNA, the CDR3 is TGCAGTGCCGCCATAAGCGGGAGGGCCTCAGATACGCAGTATTTT.

This clonotype was found many times. The chain couples TRBV29-1 to TRBJ2-7, with a possible D match to TRBD1 (6 bases). Germline V gives CDR1 SQVTM, CDR2 ANQGSEA. The CDR3 spans 12 residues. CDR3 nucleotide sequence: TGCAATGGAGGACAGACTACCTACGAGCAGTACTTC. Translated: CNGGQTTYEQYF.

The table lists this clonotype with many counts. V gene TRBV29-1 combines with J gene TRBJ2-3; 8 nucleotides agree with TRBD1. From germline, CDR1 is SQVTM and CDR2 ANQGSEA. This CDR3 region has 17 residues. Trimming at V came to 0 bases and at J to 5 bases, leaving 13 bases not matched to a gene. The CDR3 DNA is TGCAGCGTTGAAGATCTCACCCACAGGGGGTCCGGAGATACGCAGTATTTT. Its protein is CSVEDLTHRGSGDTQYF.